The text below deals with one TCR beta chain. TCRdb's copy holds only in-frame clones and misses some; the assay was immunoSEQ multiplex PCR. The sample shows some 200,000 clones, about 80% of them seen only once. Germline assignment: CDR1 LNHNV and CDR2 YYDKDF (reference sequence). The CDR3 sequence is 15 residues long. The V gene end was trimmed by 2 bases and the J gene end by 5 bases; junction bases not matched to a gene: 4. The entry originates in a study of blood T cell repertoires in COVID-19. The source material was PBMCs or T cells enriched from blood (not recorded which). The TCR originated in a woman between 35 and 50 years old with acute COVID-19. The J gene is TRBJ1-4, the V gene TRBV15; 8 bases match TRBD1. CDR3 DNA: TGTGCCACCAGCAGACCCCGGACAGGGAATGAAAAACTGTTTTTT. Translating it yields CATSRPRTGNEKLFF. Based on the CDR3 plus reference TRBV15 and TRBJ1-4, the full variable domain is DAMVIQNPRYQVTQFGKPVTLSCSQTLNHNVMYWYQQKSSQAPKLLFHYYDKDFNNEADTPDNFQSRRPNTSFCFLDIRSPGLGDTAMYLCATSRPRTGNEKLFFGSGTQLSVL.